This note documents a single TCR beta chain sequence. This record belongs to a study of T cells in Graves' hyperthyroidism and ophthalmopathy. Authors of the study amplified TCR beta CDR3 regions from RNA transcripts. A set of HTBI primers served as the primers for a first-round RT-PCR of the TCR CDR3. TCRdb recomputed calls from the multiplex PCR reads with MiXCR, one row per CDR3 protein. Of about 840,000 distinct CDR3 sequences in the sample, over 35% were seen once. The CDR3 spans 14 residues. Between the trimmed V and J ends, which lost 5 bases and 7 bases, there was a span of 15 bases. Germline CDR1 MNHEY, CDR2 SMNVEV (reference sequence).

This receptor was identified in a man younger than 35 with Graves' hyperthyroidism. Sequencing was carried out using blood. The chain has TRBV27 and TRBJ1-5; D is unresolved. Written as DNA, the CDR3 is TGTGCCAGCAGTCCCAACTTAGCCCACCAGCCCCAGCATTTT. It translates to CASSPNLAHQPQHF.